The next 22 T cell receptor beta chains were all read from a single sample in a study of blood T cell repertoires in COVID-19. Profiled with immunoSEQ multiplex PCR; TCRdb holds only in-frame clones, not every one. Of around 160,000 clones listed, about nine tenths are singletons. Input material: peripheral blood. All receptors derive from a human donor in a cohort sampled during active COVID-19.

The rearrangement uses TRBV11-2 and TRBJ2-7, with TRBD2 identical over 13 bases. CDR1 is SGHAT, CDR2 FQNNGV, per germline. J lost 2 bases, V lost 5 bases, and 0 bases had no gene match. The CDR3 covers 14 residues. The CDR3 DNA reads TGTGCCAGCAGCACTAGCGGGGGGGCCTACGAGCAGTACTTC. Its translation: CASSTSGGAYEQYF.

In DNA, the CDR3 is TGTGCCAGCAGTTATATAGATACGCAGTATTTT. It is translated as CASSYIDTQYF. J is TRBJ2-3 and V is TRBV6-2 or TRBV6-3; D is ambiguous. V shed 3 bases and J shed 5 bases, with 3 bases lying between them. Germline loops: CDR1 MNHEY, CDR2 SVGEGT. The CDR3 consists of 11 residues.

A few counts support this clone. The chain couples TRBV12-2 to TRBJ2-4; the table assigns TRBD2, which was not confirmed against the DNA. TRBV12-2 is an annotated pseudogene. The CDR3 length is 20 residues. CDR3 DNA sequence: TGTGCAAGTCGCTTAGTAGGGACTAGCGGGAGGAACGCTCCCAAAAACATTCAGTACTTC. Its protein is CASRLVGTSGRNAPKNIQYF.

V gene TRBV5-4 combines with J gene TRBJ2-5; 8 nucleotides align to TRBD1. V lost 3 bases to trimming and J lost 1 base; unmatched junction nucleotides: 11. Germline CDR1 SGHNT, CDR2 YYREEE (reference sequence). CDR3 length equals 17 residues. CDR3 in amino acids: CASSSASTGVLQETQYF. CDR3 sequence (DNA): TGTGCCAGCAGCTCCGCCTCGACAGGGGTGCTCCAAGAGACCCAGTACTTC.

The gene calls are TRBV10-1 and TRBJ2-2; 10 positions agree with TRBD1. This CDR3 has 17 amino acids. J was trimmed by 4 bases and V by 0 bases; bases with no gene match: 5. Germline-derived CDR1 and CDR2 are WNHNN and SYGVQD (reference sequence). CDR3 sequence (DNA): TGCGCCAGCAGTGAGTCGTGGGGACAGGGGTCCACCGGGGAGCTGTTTTTT. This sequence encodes CASSESWGQGSTGELFF.

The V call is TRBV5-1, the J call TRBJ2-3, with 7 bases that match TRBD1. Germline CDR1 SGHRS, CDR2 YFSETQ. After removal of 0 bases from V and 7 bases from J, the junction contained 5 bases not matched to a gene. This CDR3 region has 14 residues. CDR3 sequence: CASSLATGENTQYF. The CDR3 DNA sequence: TGCGCCAGCAGCTTGGCCACAGGGGAGAATACGCAGTATTTT.

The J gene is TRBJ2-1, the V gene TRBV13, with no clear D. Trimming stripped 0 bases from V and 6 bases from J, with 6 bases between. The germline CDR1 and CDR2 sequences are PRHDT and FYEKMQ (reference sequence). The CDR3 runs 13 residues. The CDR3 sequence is CASSLGQFNEQFF. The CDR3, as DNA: TGTGCCAGCAGCTTAGGCCAGTTCAATGAGCAGTTCTTC.

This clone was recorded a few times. CDR3 sequence (DNA): TGTGCCTCCAGGGGGCGATTGAATGAGCAGTTCTTC. It yields the protein CASRGRLNEQFF. This chain joins TRBV6-5 and TRBJ2-1; 8 bases match TRBD1. This CDR3 has 12 residues. Germline V CDR1 and CDR2: MNHEY, SVGAGI. J gave up 7 bases and V 11 bases, and 7 bases lay outside the gene matches.

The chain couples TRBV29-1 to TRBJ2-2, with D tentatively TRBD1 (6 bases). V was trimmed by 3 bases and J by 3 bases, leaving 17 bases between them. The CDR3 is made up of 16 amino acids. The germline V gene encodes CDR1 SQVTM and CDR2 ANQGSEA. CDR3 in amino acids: CSVDPGWGRYTGELFF. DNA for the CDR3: TGCAGCGTTGACCCGGGGTGGGGGCGATACACCGGGGAGCTGTTTTTT.

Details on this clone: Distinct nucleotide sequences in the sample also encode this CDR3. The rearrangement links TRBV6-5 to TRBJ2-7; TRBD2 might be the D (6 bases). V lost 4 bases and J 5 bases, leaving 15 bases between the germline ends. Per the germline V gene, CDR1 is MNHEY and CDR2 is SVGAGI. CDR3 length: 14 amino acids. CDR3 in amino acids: CASSSGRGGNEQYF. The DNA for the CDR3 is TGTGCCAGCAGTTCGGGGCGGGGTGGGAACGAGCAGTACTTC.

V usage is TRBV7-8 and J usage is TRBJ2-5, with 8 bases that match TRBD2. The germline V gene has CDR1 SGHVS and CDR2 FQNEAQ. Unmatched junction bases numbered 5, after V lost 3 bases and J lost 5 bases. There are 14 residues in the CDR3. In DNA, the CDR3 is TGTGCCAGCAGCTTTGGGACTAGGGCTGAGACCCAGTACTTC. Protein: CASSFGTRAETQYF.

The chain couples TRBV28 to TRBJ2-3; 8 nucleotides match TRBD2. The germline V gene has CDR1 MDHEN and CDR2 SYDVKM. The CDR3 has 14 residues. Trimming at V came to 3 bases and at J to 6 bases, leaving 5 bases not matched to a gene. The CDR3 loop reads CASSFVAGTDTQYF. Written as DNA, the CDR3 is TGTGCCAGCAGTTTTGTAGCGGGGACTGATACGCAGTATTTT.

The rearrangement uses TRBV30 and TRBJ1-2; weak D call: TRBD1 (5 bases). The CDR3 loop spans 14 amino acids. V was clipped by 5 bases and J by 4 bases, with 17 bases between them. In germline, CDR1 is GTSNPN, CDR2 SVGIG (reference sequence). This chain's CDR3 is CAWVKQDLLYGYTF. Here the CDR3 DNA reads TGTGCCTGGGTTAAACAGGACCTTCTCTATGGCTACACCTTC.

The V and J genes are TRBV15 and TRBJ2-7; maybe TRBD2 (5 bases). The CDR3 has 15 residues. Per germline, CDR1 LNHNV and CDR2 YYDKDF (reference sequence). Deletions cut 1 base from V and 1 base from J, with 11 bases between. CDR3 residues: CATSRAPAGSYEQYF. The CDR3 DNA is TGTGCCACCAGCAGAGCCCCCGCGGGTTCCTACGAGCAGTACTTC.

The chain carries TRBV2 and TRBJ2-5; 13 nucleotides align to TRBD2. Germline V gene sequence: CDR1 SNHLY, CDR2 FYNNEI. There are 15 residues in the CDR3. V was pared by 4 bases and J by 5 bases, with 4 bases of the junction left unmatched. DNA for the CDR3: TGTGCCAGCAGTGGGACTAGCGGGGGCCGGGAGACCCAGTACTTC. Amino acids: CASSGTSGGRETQYF.

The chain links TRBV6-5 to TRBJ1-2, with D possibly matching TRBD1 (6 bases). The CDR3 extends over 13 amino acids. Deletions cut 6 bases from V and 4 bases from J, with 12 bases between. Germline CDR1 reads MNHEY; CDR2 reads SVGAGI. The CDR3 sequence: CASRAGAGYGYTF. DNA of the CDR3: TGTGCCAGCAGAGCAGGGGCTGGCTATGGCTACACCTTC.

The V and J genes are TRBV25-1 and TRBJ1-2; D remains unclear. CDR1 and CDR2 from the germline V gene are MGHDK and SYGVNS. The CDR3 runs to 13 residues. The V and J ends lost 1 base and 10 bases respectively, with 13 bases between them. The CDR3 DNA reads TGTGCCAGCAGTGAATCCCCACTTTTGCCCTACACCTTC. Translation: CASSESPLLPYTF.

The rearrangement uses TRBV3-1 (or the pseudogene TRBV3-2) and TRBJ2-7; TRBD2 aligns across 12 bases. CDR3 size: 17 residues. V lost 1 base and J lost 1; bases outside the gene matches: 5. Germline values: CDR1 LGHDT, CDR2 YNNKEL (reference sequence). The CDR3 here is CASSQGLAGALSYEQYF. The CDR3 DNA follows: TGTGCCAGCAGCCAAGGACTAGCGGGGGCCCTATCCTACGAGCAGTACTTC.

CDR3 residues: CASSPGGEQFF. The CDR3 nucleotides read TGTGCCAGCAGCCCCGGGGGGGAGCAGTTCTTC. The V gene is TRBV7-9, the J gene TRBJ2-1; 7 nucleotides line up with TRBD2. The CDR3 has 11 amino acids. CDR1 and CDR2 (germline): SEHNR, FQNEAQ (reference sequence). V shed 5 bases, J shed 10 bases, and the junction held 2 bases outside the gene matches.

The CDR3 here is CASSYILAVNEQFF. The CDR3, as DNA: TGTGCCAGCAGTTACATCCTAGCGGTGAATGAGCAGTTCTTC. V and J are TRBV6-2 or TRBV6-3 and TRBJ2-1; 7 positions agree with TRBD2. From germline, CDR1 is MNHEY and CDR2 SVGEGT. The ends lost 2 bases at V and 7 bases at J; junction bases unmatched: 5. The CDR3 loop spans 14 amino acids.

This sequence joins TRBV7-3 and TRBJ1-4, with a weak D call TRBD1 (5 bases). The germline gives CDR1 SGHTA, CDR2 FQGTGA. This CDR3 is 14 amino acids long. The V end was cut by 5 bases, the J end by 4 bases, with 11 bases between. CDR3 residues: CASSPGGRNEKLFF. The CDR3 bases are TGTGCCAGCAGCCCGGGGGGTCGTAATGAAAAACTGTTTTTT. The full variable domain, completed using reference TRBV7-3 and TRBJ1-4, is GAGVSQTPSNKVTEKGKYVELRCDPISGHTALYWYRQSLGQGPEFLIYFQGTGAADDSGLPNDRFFAVRPEGSVSTLKIQRTERGDSAVYLCASSPGGRNEKLFFGSGTQLSVL.

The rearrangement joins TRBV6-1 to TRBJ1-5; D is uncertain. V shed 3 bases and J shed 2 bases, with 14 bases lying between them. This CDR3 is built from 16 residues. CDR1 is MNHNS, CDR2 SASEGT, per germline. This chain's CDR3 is CASSDRRGGGNQPQHF. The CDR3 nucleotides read TGTGCCAGCAGTGACAGGCGTGGAGGTGGCAATCAGCCCCAGCATTTT.